These 10 T cell receptor beta chains were all obtained from the same sample, sequenced in a study of T cells in Graves' hyperthyroidism and ophthalmopathy. Authors of the study amplified TCR beta CDR3 regions from RNA transcripts. TCR CDR3 regions were first amplified by RT-PCR with HTBI primers. TCRdb processed the multiplex PCR reads anew with MiXCR; each CDR3 protein has one entry. The sample contains hundreds of thousands of distinct CDR3 sequences, 16% of which appear only once. Sequencing used blood. All receptors come from a woman aged 18-35 years with Graves' hyperthyroidism.

This clonotype was seen ten or more times. The chain recombines TRBV3-1 with TRBJ1-1; 8 bases line up with TRBD1. Germline-derived CDR1 and CDR2 are LGHDT and YNNKEL (reference sequence). This CDR3 spans 16 amino acids. Trimming cost V 1 base and J 7 bases; bases outside gene matches: 11. CDR3 coding DNA: TGTGCCAGCAGCCAAGTGGGGGCAGGGGGCGCGAGTGAAGCTTTCTTT. This codes for CASSQVGAGGASEAFF. Drawing the rest from reference TRBV3-1 and TRBJ1-1, the complete variable domain is DTAVSQTPKYLVTQMGNDKSIKCEQNLGHDTMYWYKQDSKKFLKIMFSYNNKELIINETVPNRFSPKSPDKAHLNLHINSLELGDSAVYFCASSQVGAGGASEAFFGQGTRLTVV.

The chain employs TRBV20-1 and TRBJ2-6, with D perhaps TRBD2 (6 bases). The CDR3 is made up of 14 amino acids. V lost 6 bases, J lost 0 bases, and 9 bases lay in between. Looked up from germline, CDR1 is DFQATT and CDR2 is SNEGSKA (reference sequence). The CDR3 nucleotides are TGCAGTGCCCTCGGGAGCTCTGGGGCCAACGTCCTGACTTTC. It translates to CSALGSSGANVLTF.

V is TRBV11-3 and J is TRBJ1-1; TRBD1 is a possible D gene (5 bases). The germline CDR1 and CDR2 sequences are SGHNT and YENEEA. V was pared by 5 bases and J by 4 bases, with 14 bases between. The CDR3 sequence is 14 residues long. The CDR3 sequence: CASSRRPGGTEAFF. CDR3 in DNA: TGTGCCAGCAGCCGCAGGCCCGGGGGCACTGAAGCTTTCTTT. The full variable domain, in which reference TRBV11-3 and TRBJ1-1 provide the parts outside the CDR3, is EAGVVQSPRYKIIEKKQPVAFWCNPISGHNTLYWYLQNLGQGPELLIRYENEEAVDDSQLPKDRFSAERLKGVDSTLKIQPAELGDSAVYLCASSRRPGGTEAFFGQGTRLTVV.

The CDR3 loop reads CASSQAHVGNEKLFF. Here the CDR3 DNA reads TGCGCCAGCAGCCAAGCACACGTAGGGAATGAAAAACTGTTTTTT. The chain uses TRBV4-1 and TRBJ1-4; no clear D. Deletions cut 1 base from V and 5 bases from J, with 11 bases between. The CDR3 is 15 residues long. CDR1 is MGHRA and CDR2 is YSYEKL in the germline V gene.

This clonotype was seen repeatedly, ten times or more. The chain links TRBV20-1 to TRBJ2-7, with 8 bases that match TRBD2. The CDR3 is 13 residues long. Germline V gives CDR1 DFQATT, CDR2 SNEGSKA (reference sequence). J gave up 4 bases and V 3 bases, and 5 bases lay outside the gene matches. The chain's CDR3 is CSASGGAVYEQYF. The CDR3 DNA follows: TGCAGTGCTAGCGGGGGGGCCGTTTACGAGCAGTACTTC.

This clonotype was counted ten times or more. The chain is built from TRBV2 and TRBJ2-7; 10 positions agree with TRBD1. Germline CDR1 reads SNHLY; CDR2 reads FYNNEI. The length of the CDR3 is 15 residues. V lost 7 bases to trimming and J lost 6 bases; unmatched junction nucleotides: 12. The CDR3 is CASKEGDRGFSEQYF. The CDR3 bases are TGTGCCAGCAAGGAGGGGGACAGGGGTTTCTCCGAGCAGTACTTC. The variable domain in full, with the rest retrieved from reference TRBV2 and TRBJ2-7, is EPEVTQTPSHQVTQMGQEVILRCVPISNHLYFYWYRQILGQKVEFLVSFYNNEISEKSEIFDDQFSVERPDGSNFTLKIRSTKLEDSAMYFCASKEGDRGFSEQYFGPGTRLTVT.

There are many counts of this clonotype. This chain uses TRBV20-1 with TRBJ2-5; 9 bases align to TRBD2. V was pared by 7 bases and J by 4 bases, with 19 bases of the junction left unmatched. This CDR3 contains 17 residues. Germline V gene sequence: CDR1 DFQATT, CDR2 SNEGSKA (reference sequence). The DNA of the CDR3 is TGCAGTGTTAGGAACTTTGCGGGGGGGGCGAGTATAGAGACCCAGTACTTC. Encoded protein: CSVRNFAGGASIETQYF.

This clonotype was counted at least ten times. This chain uses TRBV7-2 with TRBJ2-7, with 10 bases aligning to TRBD2. The CDR3 runs 14 residues. Germline values: CDR1 SGHTA, CDR2 FQGNSA. After removal of 5 bases from V and 9 bases from J, the junction contained 10 bases not matched to a gene. CDR3 nucleotide sequence: TGTGCCAGCAGCACCGGACTAGCGGAGCTGGTGCAGTACTTC. Its translation: CASSTGLAELVQYF.

This clonotype has ten or more counts. The rearrangement joins TRBV20-1 to TRBJ2-3; 12 bases line up with TRBD2. Per germline, CDR1 DFQATT and CDR2 SNEGSKA (reference sequence). The CDR3 consists of 15 residues. V was clipped by 3 bases and J by 5 bases; unmatched bases: 6. This CDR3 reads CSASRLAGDQDTQYF. CDR3 bases: TGCAGTGCTAGCCGACTAGCGGGAGATCAAGATACGCAGTATTTT.

The table lists this clonotype with many counts. The chain has TRBV28 and TRBJ2-5, with 9 bases identical to TRBD1. This CDR3 region has 15 residues. From germline, CDR1 is MDHEN and CDR2 SYDVKM. The V and J ends lost 6 bases and 1 base, in that order; junction bases with no gene match: 6. The chain's CDR3 is CASSRDRAGQETQYF. DNA for the CDR3: TGTGCCAGCAGCCGGGACAGGGCGGGCCAAGAGACCCAGTACTTC.